This entry describes one T cell receptor beta chain. Its target is unknown. One entry per CDR3 protein results from TCRdb running MiXCR on the reads. Found here are roughly 230,000 distinct CDR3 sequences, roughly 23% of them singletons; the top ten hold 15% to 20%. The entry originates in a study of T cell repertoires in cytomegalovirus infection. Whole-study findings and limits: Based on cumulative public TCR beta family frequency, carriers of CMV plus the relevant HLA were identified. In two of eight donors, the top clonotype was HLA-C-restricted CMV-specific.

Trimming cost V 2 bases and J 2 bases; bases outside gene matches: 6. Per germline, CDR1 DFQATT and CDR2 SNEGSKA (reference sequence). This CDR3 has 15 residues. The sequence derives from a human donor in good health (CMV status not recorded). Some clones in this sample may be carry-over from other donors' samples. Sample: CD8+ T cells from PBMCs. V usage is TRBV20-1 and J usage is TRBJ1-2, with 9 bases identical to TRBD1. The chain's CDR3 is CSARSGQGSNYGYTF. The DNA of the CDR3 is TGCAGTGCTAGATCGGGACAGGGATCGAACTATGGCTACACCTTC.